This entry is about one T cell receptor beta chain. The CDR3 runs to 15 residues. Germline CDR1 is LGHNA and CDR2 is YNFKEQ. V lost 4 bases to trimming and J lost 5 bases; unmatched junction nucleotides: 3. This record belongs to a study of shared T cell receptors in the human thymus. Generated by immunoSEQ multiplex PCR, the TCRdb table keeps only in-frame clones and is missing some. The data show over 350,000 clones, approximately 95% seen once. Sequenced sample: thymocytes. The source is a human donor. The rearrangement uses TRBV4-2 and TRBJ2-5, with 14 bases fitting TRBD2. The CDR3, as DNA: TGTGCCAGCAGCCCGGGACTAGCGGGAGAGGAGACCCAGTACTTC. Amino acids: CASSPGLAGEETQYF.